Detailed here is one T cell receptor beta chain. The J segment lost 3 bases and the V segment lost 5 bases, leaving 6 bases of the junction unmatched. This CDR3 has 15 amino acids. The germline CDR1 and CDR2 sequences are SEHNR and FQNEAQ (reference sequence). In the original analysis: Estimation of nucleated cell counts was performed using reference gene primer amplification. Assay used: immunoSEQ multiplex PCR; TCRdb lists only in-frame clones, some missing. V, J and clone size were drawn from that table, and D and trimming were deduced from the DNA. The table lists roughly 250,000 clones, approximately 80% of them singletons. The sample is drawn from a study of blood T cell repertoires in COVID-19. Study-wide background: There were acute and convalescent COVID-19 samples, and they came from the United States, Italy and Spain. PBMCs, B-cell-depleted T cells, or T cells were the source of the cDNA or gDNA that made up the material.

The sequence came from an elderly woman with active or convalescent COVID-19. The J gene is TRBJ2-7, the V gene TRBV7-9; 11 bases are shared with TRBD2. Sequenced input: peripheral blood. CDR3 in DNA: TGTGCCAGCAGCCCTGGACTAGCGGGTTACTACGAGCAGTACTTC. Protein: CASSPGLAGYYEQYF.